This T cell receptor beta chain comes out of a study of blood T cell repertoires in COVID-19 (dated by TCRdb to the early 2020s). Regarding the research as a whole: Samples from collaborators originated in the United States, Italy and Spain and spanned both the acute and convalescent phases of COVID-19. The prospective study material was composed of cDNA or gDNA derived from T cells, B-cell-depleted T cells, or PBMCs. Deeply sampled blood TCRbeta repertoires from subjects exposed to, actively infected with, or recovered from COVID-19 were included in the dataset. The repertoires were released in a freely available public database intended as a resource for research on the immune response to SARS-CoV-2. The samples were drawn from the first 160 participants of the ongoing ImmuneRACE study and from 950 to 1,500 subjects provided by 6 global collaborators. The sample metadata nearly always contained a de-identified subject ID, COVID-19 status, age in years and sex. Where HLA class I and class II types were available, the types were taken from metadata supplied by the sample provider, not from assay-based typing.

A note on this clone: Its antigen is unknown. No base-level quality is on record; no much larger clone is a single base apart.

TCRbeta CDR3 regions were amplified from genomic DNA by means of the immunoSEQ Assay, a bias-controlled multiplex PCR. Concerning the study's data processing: Within the assay, amplification of reference gene primers was used to estimate how many nucleated cells each sample contained. To quantify the absolute abundance of each unique TCRbeta CDR3 rearrangement, sequence reads were collapsed and filtered. For each sample, productive Simpson clonality was calculated by taking the square root of Simpson's diversity index across productive rearrangements. Entries here come from immuneACCESS through TCRdb and include only in-frame sequences with V and J called. Some clones fail to appear in such tables; in the studies checked, an unresolved V gene covers under half of the shortfall, and the cause of the remainder is unknown. V and J calls and clone size come straight from that table; D and trimming were deduced from the DNA. The sample table holds more than 200,000 clones, of which around 80% were seen once. About 7.4% of the sample is held by the ten biggest clonotypes.

What the study reported, not specific to this receptor: The amount of clinical and demographic metadata varied by source and participant and was provided uncurated.

Collaborating institutions collected whole blood in K2EDTA tubes following their own protocols. For TCRbeta analysis, collaborators shipped samples in one of three forms: frozen whole blood, isolated PBMCs, or DNA extracted from either of those sample types. The CDR3 sequence holds 15 residues, the cysteine and phenylalanine included. Only the CDR3 DNA is retained, 45 bases long and in frame from the first base. The germline V gene yields SGHRS for CDR1 and YFSETQ for CDR2. The junction shows trimming of 4 bases on V and 5 bases on J, plus 16 bases between the germline ends. The rearranged chain carries TRBV5-1 and TRBJ2-1, with a weak D call of TRBD2 (5 bases match). The specimen was peripheral blood. The receptor was isolated from a woman in her forties or fifties with acute or convalescent COVID-19. The CDR3 reads CASSLTGGYHNEQFF. The base sequence is TGCGCCAGCAGCCTCACTGGCGGGTACCACAATGAGCAGTTCTTC.